Presented here are 3 T cell receptor beta chains from one specimen sequenced in a study of shared clonotypes between healthy human individuals. Terminally differentiated effector memory CD45RA+ cells were excluded from the naive CD8 cells, which were CD45RO-negative and positively selected for CCR7. Some clones are missing from TCRdb's copy, which holds only in-frame ones; the method was immunoSEQ multiplex PCR. The repertoire holds nearly 2 million clones, about 95% seen once, with under 1.5% in the top ten. The material sequenced was naive CD8+ T cells sorted from blood. Receptor source: a man aged 18 to 30 in good health.

CDR3 sequence (DNA): TGCAGCGCCTTGAGGGGGAATGAGCAGTTCTTC. Protein: CSALRGNEQFF. The chain links TRBV29-1 to TRBJ2-1; weak D call: TRBD1 (6 bases). V was cut by 7 bases and J by 7 bases, with 11 bases left in between. Per the germline V gene, CDR1 is SQVTM and CDR2 is ANQGSEA. This CDR3 spans 11 amino acids.

The V call is TRBV2, the J call TRBJ1-6, with TRBD1 matching over 9 bases. Germline CDR1 reads SNHLY; CDR2 reads FYNNEI. CDR3 length: 14 amino acids. J gave up 7 bases and V 6 bases, and 4 bases lay outside the gene matches. The CDR3 is CASSGGQGNSPLHF. The CDR3 coding sequence is TGTGCCAGCAGCGGAGGACAGGGGAATTCACCCCTCCACTTT.

This clone was detected only once. J is TRBJ2-3 and V is TRBV30; 9 bases align to TRBD2. This CDR3 is built from 16 residues. With V trimmed by 0 bases and J by 2 bases, 6 bases remained unmatched. Germline loops: CDR1 GTSNPN, CDR2 SVGIG (reference sequence). Here the CDR3 reads CAWSVGTSLFTDTQYF. The DNA for the CDR3 is TGTGCCTGGAGTGTTGGGACTAGCCTATTCACAGATACGCAGTATTTT.